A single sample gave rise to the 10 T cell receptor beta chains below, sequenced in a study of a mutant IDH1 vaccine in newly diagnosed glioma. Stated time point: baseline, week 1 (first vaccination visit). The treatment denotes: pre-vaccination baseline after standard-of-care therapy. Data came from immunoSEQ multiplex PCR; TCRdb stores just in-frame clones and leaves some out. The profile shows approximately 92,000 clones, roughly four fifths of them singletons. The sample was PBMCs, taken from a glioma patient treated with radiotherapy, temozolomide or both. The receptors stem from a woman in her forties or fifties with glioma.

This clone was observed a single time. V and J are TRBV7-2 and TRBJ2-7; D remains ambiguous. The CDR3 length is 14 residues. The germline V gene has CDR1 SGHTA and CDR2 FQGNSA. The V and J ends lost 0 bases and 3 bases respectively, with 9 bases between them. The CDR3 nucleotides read TGTGCCAGCAGCTTAGCGGGTACGAACTACGAGCAGTACTTC. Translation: CASSLAGTNYEQYF.

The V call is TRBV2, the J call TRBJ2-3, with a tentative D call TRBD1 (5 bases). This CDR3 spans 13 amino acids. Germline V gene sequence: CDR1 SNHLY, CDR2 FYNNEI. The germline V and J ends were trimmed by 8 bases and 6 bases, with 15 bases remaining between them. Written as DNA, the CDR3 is TGTGCCAGCTCAGGGTCCGCAAGTGATACGCAGTATTTT. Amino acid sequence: CASSGSASDTQYF.

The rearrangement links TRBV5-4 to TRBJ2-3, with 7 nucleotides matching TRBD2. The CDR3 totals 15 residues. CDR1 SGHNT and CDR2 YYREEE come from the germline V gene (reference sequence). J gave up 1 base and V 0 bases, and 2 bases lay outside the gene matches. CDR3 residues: CASSLVGRGTDTQYF. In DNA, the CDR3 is TGTGCCAGCAGCTTGGTGGGGAGGGGCACAGATACGCAGTATTTT.

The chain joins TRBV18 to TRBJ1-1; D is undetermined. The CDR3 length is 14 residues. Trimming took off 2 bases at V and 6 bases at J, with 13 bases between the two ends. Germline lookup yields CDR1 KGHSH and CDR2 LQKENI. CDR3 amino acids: CASSPGNPSPEAFF. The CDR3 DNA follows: TGTGCCAGCTCACCAGGGAACCCGAGCCCTGAAGCTTTCTTT.

CDR3: CASSSRDLIYEQYF. CDR3 nucleotide sequence: TGTGCCAGCAGCTCCCGGGACTTAATCTACGAGCAGTACTTC. The J gene is TRBJ2-7, the V gene TRBV13, with D maybe TRBD2 (6 bases). Germline V gives CDR1 PRHDT, CDR2 FYEKMQ (reference sequence). Trimming left V 4 bases short and J 3 bases short, with 13 bases between. This CDR3 contains 14 residues.

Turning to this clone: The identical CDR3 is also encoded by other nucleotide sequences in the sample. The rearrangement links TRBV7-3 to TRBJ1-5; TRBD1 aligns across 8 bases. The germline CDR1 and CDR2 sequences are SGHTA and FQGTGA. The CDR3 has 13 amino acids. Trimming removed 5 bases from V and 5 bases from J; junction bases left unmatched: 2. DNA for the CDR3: TGTGCCAGCAGCCTACAGGGGGATCAGCCCCAGCATTTT. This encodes CASSLQGDQPQHF.

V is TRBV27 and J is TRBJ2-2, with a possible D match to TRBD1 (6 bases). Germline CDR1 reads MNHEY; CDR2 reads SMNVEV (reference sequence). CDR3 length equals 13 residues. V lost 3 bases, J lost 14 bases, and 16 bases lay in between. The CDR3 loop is CASSFVGEGHLFF. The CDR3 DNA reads TGTGCCAGCAGTTTTGTTGGAGAGGGACATCTGTTTTTT.

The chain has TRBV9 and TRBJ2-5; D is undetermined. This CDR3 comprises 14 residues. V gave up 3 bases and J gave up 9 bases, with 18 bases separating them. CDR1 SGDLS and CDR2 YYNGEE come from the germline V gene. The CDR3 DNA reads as TGTGCCAGCAGCGACGGTGGGTCCCAGAGACCCCAGTACTTC. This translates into CASSDGGSQRPQYF.

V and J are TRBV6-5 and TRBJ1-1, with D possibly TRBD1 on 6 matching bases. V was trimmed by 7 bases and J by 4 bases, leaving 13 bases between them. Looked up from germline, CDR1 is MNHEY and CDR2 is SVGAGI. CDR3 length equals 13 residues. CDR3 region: CASKPGAITEAFF. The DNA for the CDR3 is TGTGCCAGCAAGCCGGGGGCGATCACTGAAGCTTTCTTT.

Here the CDR3 reads CASSLARGDEKLFF. The DNA of the CDR3 is TGTGCCAGCAGCTTGGCCAGGGGAGATGAAAAACTGTTTTTT. The chain couples TRBV5-4 to TRBJ1-4; perhaps TRBD1 as D (6 bases). This CDR3 is 14 amino acids long. Trimming pared 0 bases from V and 6 bases from J, leaving 9 bases between. Per the germline V gene, CDR1 is SGHNT and CDR2 is YYREEE (reference sequence).